One and the same sample provided the 3 T cell receptor beta chains below, sequenced in a study of blood T cell repertoires in COVID-19. Method: immunoSEQ multiplex PCR; TCRdb's copy keeps in-frame clones and lacks some. The sample shows roughly 360,000 clones, roughly four fifths of them seen only once. The sequenced sample was PBMCs or T cells enriched from blood (not recorded which). The origin of the receptors is a woman in her forties or fifties who had recovered from COVID-19.

This chain joins TRBV19 and TRBJ2-5; TRBD1 agrees at 7 bases. Trimming removed 5 bases from V and 7 bases from J; junction bases left unmatched: 10. The germline CDR1 and CDR2 sequences are LNHDA and SQIVND (reference sequence). The CDR3 is 14 amino acids. The CDR3 is CASSSRTGRVTQYF. CDR3 sequence (DNA): TGTGCCAGTAGTTCTCGGACAGGTAGGGTGACCCAGTACTTC.

CDR3 loop: CASSSLAGEQYF. For the CDR3, the DNA is TGTGCCAGCAGCTCGCTAGCGGGCGAGCAGTACTTC. The rearrangement links TRBV7-2 to TRBJ2-7; 8 bases are a match to TRBD2. With V trimmed by 4 bases and J by 6 bases, 2 bases remained unmatched. The CDR3 has 12 residues. CDR1 SGHTA and CDR2 FQGNSA come from the germline V gene.

This chain connects TRBV6-5 to TRBJ2-3; 9 bases line up with TRBD2. The germline V gene has CDR1 MNHEY and CDR2 SVGAGI. This CDR3 is 15 amino acids long. V shed 10 bases and J 4 bases; nucleotides not matched to a gene: 12. The CDR3 sequence: CATISGGRGADTQYF. CDR3 DNA sequence: TGTGCCACCATCAGCGGGGGGCGAGGTGCAGATACGCAGTATTTT.